The 19 T cell receptor beta chains in this list originate from one sample, sequenced in a study of identical twins. TCRdb called the 5' RACE reads again in MiXCR, with one record for every CDR3 protein. The sample has some 1,600,000 distinct CDR3 sequences, about 32% seen once. The sequencing input was cord blood. All receptors derive from a newborn girl in good health.

This clonotype has just a few counts. The chain is built from TRBV5-6 and TRBJ1-1; weak D call: TRBD1 (6 bases). Germline V CDR1 and CDR2: SGHDT, YYEEEE. This CDR3 is built from 15 residues. V lost 0 bases and J lost 1, with 10 bases in between. The CDR3: CASSLARRGNTEAFF. The CDR3 nucleotides are TGTGCCAGCAGCTTGGCCCGCAGGGGGAACACTGAAGCTTTCTTT.

The J gene is TRBJ2-3, the V gene TRBV10-3; TRBD2 aligns across 9 bases. The V gene's germline CDR1 is ENHRY and CDR2 SYGVKD. V was clipped by 10 bases and J by 2 bases; unmatched bases: 7. The CDR3 is 14 amino acids. The CDR3 loop is CATTSGRHTDTQYF. The CDR3, as DNA: TGTGCCACCACTAGCGGGCGACACACAGATACGCAGTATTTT.

This clonotype was seen more than once but under ten times. The chain joins TRBV5-1 to TRBJ2-3; no clear D. This CDR3 spans 14 amino acids. From germline, CDR1 is SGHRS and CDR2 YFSETQ. V lost 0 bases and J lost 5, with 10 bases in between. Here the CDR3 DNA reads TGCGCCAGCAGCTTGGACCCCCAAGGAGATACGCAGTATTTT. Its protein is CASSLDPQGDTQYF.

This clonotype was recorded only once. The germline gene is not matched at one end of the junction; a read error may be the cause. This rearrangement joins TRBV27 to TRBJ1-2; D gene uncertain. Germline V gene data show CDR1 as MNHEY and CDR2 as SMNVEV (reference sequence). This CDR3 contains 11 residues. CDR3 sequence reads: CASGQNYCYTF. CDR3 nucleotides: TGTGCCTCCGGGCAGAACTATTGCTACACCTTC.

This chain joins TRBV20-1 and TRBJ1-2, with TRBD1 as a possible D gene (6 bases). The CDR3 extends over 13 amino acids. Germline V lookup: CDR1 DFQATT, CDR2 SNEGSKA (reference sequence). CDR3 protein: CTAKRGGTRGYTF. DNA of the CDR3: TGCACCGCAAAACGAGGGGGGACGCGGGGCTACACCTTC.

This clonotype was counted only a few times. The rearrangement joins TRBV12-3 or TRBV12-4 to TRBJ2-2; 11 bases match TRBD2. The V gene end was trimmed by 5 bases and the J gene end by 4 bases; junction bases not matched to a gene: 6. The CDR3 is made up of 16 amino acids. The CDR3 DNA sequence: TGTGCCAGCAGTCCCTTAGCGGGAGGGGGCACCGGGGAGCTGTTTTTT. This codes for CASSPLAGGGTGELFF.

A remark on this clonotype: One base away lies a much larger clone, so this may be a sequencing read error. This CDR3 is CASSLDGGRYNEQFF. The CDR3 DNA reads TGTGCCAGCAGCTTAGACGGGGGGCGCTACAATGAGCAGTTCTTC. The chain is built from TRBV7-2 and TRBJ2-1; possible D gene TRBD2, 7 bases. Germline CDR1 SGHTA, CDR2 FQGNSA. The V gene lost 1 base and the J gene lost 3 bases, with 10 bases spanning the gap. This CDR3 has 15 residues.

The table lists this clonotype with a few counts. The chain joins TRBV7-6 to TRBJ2-1, with D possibly matching TRBD1 (6 bases). CDR3 length: 15 amino acids. Deletions cut 1 base from V and 6 bases from J, with 13 bases between. The V gene's germline CDR1 is SGHVS and CDR2 FNYEAQ. The CDR3, as DNA: TGTGCCAGCAGCTTAGTCCGGGACAACCTCAATGAGCAGTTCTTC. Translating gives CASSLVRDNLNEQFF.

The chain links TRBV20-1 to TRBJ2-7; TRBD2 matches at 11 bases. The ends lost 7 bases at V and 0 bases at J; junction bases unmatched: 8. CDR3 length: 15 amino acids. Germline V gene sequence: CDR1 DFQATT, CDR2 SNEGSKA (reference sequence). CDR3 nucleotide sequence: TGCAGTGTGCTTTATGGGACTAGCGGCTCCTACGAGCAGTACTTC. Encoded protein: CSVLYGTSGSYEQYF.

The rearrangement links TRBV20-1 to TRBJ2-7, with 10 bases fitting TRBD2. The CDR3 spans 15 residues. The V gene's germline CDR1 is DFQATT and CDR2 SNEGSKA (reference sequence). V gave up 2 bases and J gave up 7 bases; unmatched junction bases: 11. CDR3 nucleotide sequence: TGCAGTGCTAGATATCGGGGGACTAGCGTCCGAGAGCAGTACTTC. This codes for CSARYRGTSVREQYF.

The chain recombines TRBV7-2 with TRBJ1-2, with a tentative D call TRBD1 (5 bases). The V gene's germline CDR1 is SGHTA and CDR2 FQGNSA. The length of the CDR3 is 15 residues. Between the trimmed V and J ends, which lost 6 bases and 2 bases, there was a span of 16 bases. CDR3 amino acids: CASRVDGGRNYGYTF. The CDR3 bases are TGTGCCAGCAGAGTGGACGGGGGGAGAAACTATGGCTACACCTTC.

This clonotype has ten or more counts. The rearrangement uses TRBV28 and TRBJ2-3; D tentatively reads TRBD1 or TRBD2 (6 bases each). Trimming took 7 bases from V and 0 from J, leaving 23 bases between them. CDR1 MDHEN and CDR2 SYDVKM come from the germline V gene. The CDR3 loop spans 18 amino acids. CDR3 residues: CASTRVRRDDRSTDTQYF. The CDR3 DNA is TGTGCCAGCACCCGGGTTCGGCGGGACGACAGGAGCACAGATACGCAGTATTTT. The full variable domain, in which reference TRBV28 and TRBJ2-3 provide the parts outside the CDR3, is DVKVTQSSRYLVKRTGEKVFLECVQDMDHENMFWYRQDPGLGLRLIYFSYDVKMKEKGDIPEGYSVSREKKERFSLILESASTNQTSMYLCASTRVRRDDRSTDTQYFGPGTRLTVL.

This chain links TRBV7-9 with TRBJ1-2; D remains unclear. Per the germline V gene, CDR1 is SEHNR and CDR2 is FQNEAQ (reference sequence). V was pared by 1 base and J by 10 bases, with 13 bases between. CDR3 length: 13 amino acids. CDR3 coding DNA: TGTGCCAGCAGCTTAGAGGTCGGCGGTGACTACACCTTC. It yields the protein CASSLEVGGDYTF.

This clonotype appeared a few times. This chain uses TRBV6-5 with TRBJ2-7; possible D gene TRBD1, 7 bases. The CDR3 contains 13 residues. Germline V lookup: CDR1 MNHEY, CDR2 SVGAGI. V was shortened by 9 bases and J by 2 bases, with 14 bases between the two germline ends. The CDR3 DNA sequence: TGTGCCAGTAAACAGGGGAGGACCTACGAGCAGTACTTC. Translated, it gives CASKQGRTYEQYF.

This clonotype was recorded at least ten times. The chain combines TRBV5-1 with TRBJ2-3; 12 bases map to TRBD2. The CDR3 totals 17 residues. After removal of 4 bases from V and 2 bases from J, the junction contained 8 bases not matched to a gene. Per the germline V gene, CDR1 is SGHRS and CDR2 is YFSETQ. This chain's CDR3 is CASSPTTSGGNTDTQYF. In nucleotides, the CDR3 is TGCGCCAGCAGCCCGACTACTAGCGGGGGGAACACAGATACGCAGTATTTT.

The chain has TRBV10-3 and TRBJ1-5, with D uncertain. The CDR3 length is 12 residues. CDR1 is ENHRY, CDR2 SYGVKD, per germline. Trimming left V 7 bases short and J 4 bases short, with 8 bases between. In nucleotides, the CDR3 is TGTGCCATCAAAGGAGATAATCAGCCCCAGCATTTT. It encodes CAIKGDNQPQHF.

This clonotype was counted ten times or more. The V and J genes are TRBV21-1 and TRBJ2-3; no check of the table's D call, TRBD2, against the DNA was made. TRBV21-1 is a known pseudogene. The CDR3 totals 17 residues. DNA of the CDR3: TGTGCCAGCAGCAGCAAAGTAGTCGGGGGAGACACAGATACGCAGTATTTT. It yields the protein CASSSKVVGGDTDTQYF.

This chain uses TRBV24-1 with TRBJ2-5, with 11 bases fitting TRBD2. The CDR3 contains 17 residues. Germline V CDR1 and CDR2: KGHDR, SFDVKD. The trim removed 2 bases at V and 11 bases at J, leaving 15 bases unmatched. CDR3 residues: CATSDSLGTSGHNEQYF. As DNA, the CDR3 is TGTGCCACCAGTGATTCCCTCGGGACTAGCGGACACAATGAGCAGTACTTC.

V and J are TRBV20-1 and TRBJ2-3; 10 bases align to TRBD1. The CDR3 loop spans 13 amino acids. Germline V gene lookup returns CDR1 DFQATT and CDR2 SNEGSKA (reference sequence). V was pared by 5 bases and J by 8 bases, with 7 bases of the junction left unmatched. DNA for the CDR3: TGCAGTGCTGCGGACAGGGGGTTGAGTACGCAGTATTTT. It specifies CSAADRGLSTQYF.